The 22 T cell receptor beta chains below come from one sample, sequenced in a study of blood T cell repertoires in COVID-19. Assay used: immunoSEQ multiplex PCR; TCRdb lists only in-frame clones, some missing. The sample consists of roughly 220,000 clones, 80% of them appearing once. Sequencing was done on a sample of peripheral blood. The source is a woman in her 70s with acute or convalescent COVID-19.

The V gene is TRBV5-4, the J gene TRBJ2-5; 9 positions agree with TRBD1. Germline V gives CDR1 SGHNT, CDR2 YYREEE (reference sequence). The ends lost 4 bases at V and 5 bases at J; junction bases unmatched: 9. The CDR3 has 15 residues. DNA of the CDR3: TGTGCCAGCAGCGGGGGACAGGGTTTCAGGGAGACCCAGTACTTC. Protein product: CASSGGQGFRETQYF.

Comment on this clone: Because the CDR3's place on the DNA is in doubt, the DNA is left out and the CDR3 is given as listed by TCRdb. The chain couples TRBV10-1 to TRBJ2-1; TRBD1 is the table's D call, not checked against the DNA. Looked up from germline, CDR1 is WNHNN and CDR2 is SYGVQD (reference sequence). The CDR3 adds up to 13 amino acids, both ends counted. The CDR3: CASILGDNNEQFF.

This chain uses TRBV2 with TRBJ2-1; TRBD2 aligns across 8 bases. The CDR3 has 14 residues. After removal of 2 bases from V and 9 bases from J, the junction contained 6 bases not matched to a gene. Germline-derived CDR1 and CDR2 are SNHLY and FYNNEI. CDR3 sequence: CASSEMTSEGEQFF. The CDR3, as DNA: TGTGCCAGCAGTGAAATGACTAGCGAGGGTGAGCAGTTCTTC.

This chain uses TRBV21-1 with TRBJ2-7; TRBD1, the table's D call, was not compared with the DNA. TRBV21-1 is noted as a pseudogene. The CDR3 contains 15 residues. Here the CDR3 DNA reads TGTGCCAGCAGCAAAGTAGCAGGGGGAGTGGACGAGCAGTACTTC. Amino acids: CASSKVAGGVDEQYF.

The chain has TRBV19 and TRBJ2-7, with 8 bases fitting TRBD1. The CDR3 has 15 amino acids. CDR1 and CDR2 (germline): LNHDA, SQIVND (reference sequence). V was clipped by 5 bases and J by 2 bases; unmatched bases: 8. The CDR3 spells CASSPQGAGAYEQYF. The CDR3 coding sequence is TGTGCCAGTAGTCCTCAGGGGGCAGGGGCCTACGAGCAGTACTTC.

The rearrangement links TRBV9 to TRBJ1-1, with D possibly TRBD1 on 6 matching bases. The CDR3 has 14 residues. Trimming took off 0 bases at V and 4 bases at J, with 10 bases between the two ends. Germline-derived CDR1 and CDR2 are SGDLS and YYNGEE. As DNA, the CDR3 is TGTGCCAGCAGCGTAGATCAAGGGGGCACTGAAGCTTTCTTT. Residues: CASSVDQGGTEAFF.

This chain uses TRBV5-1 with TRBJ2-7; TRBD2 matches at 8 bases. From germline, CDR1 is SGHRS and CDR2 YFSETQ. The trim removed 4 bases at V and 3 bases at J, leaving 6 bases unmatched. CDR3 length: 14 amino acids. Here the CDR3 reads CASSTSTSVYEQYF. CDR3 bases: TGCGCCAGCAGCACATCGACTAGCGTCTACGAGCAGTACTTC.

The rearrangement uses TRBV28 and TRBJ2-7, with TRBD2 matching over 12 bases. Trimming removed 6 bases from V and 4 bases from J; junction bases left unmatched: 1. This CDR3 comprises 13 residues. CDR1 is MDHEN and CDR2 is SYDVKM in the germline V gene. The CDR3 nucleotides are TGTGCCAGCAGGACTAGCGGGAGTTACGAGCAGTACTTC. This codes for CASRTSGSYEQYF.

This rearrangement joins TRBV6-6 to TRBJ2-3; 13 bases are shared with TRBD2. V lost 5 bases, J lost 4 bases, and 9 bases stayed unmatched. The V gene's germline CDR1 is MNHNY and CDR2 SVGAGI (reference sequence). This CDR3 is built from 17 residues. The CDR3 bases are TGTGCCAGCAGTCACACCCGACTAGCGGGAGGCGCAGATACGCAGTATTTT. It is translated as CASSHTRLAGGADTQYF.

The chain carries TRBV18 and TRBJ1-1, with 7 bases aligning to TRBD1. The germline V gene encodes CDR1 KGHSH and CDR2 LQKENI. The CDR3 covers 14 residues. V shed 1 base, J shed 2 bases, and the junction held 1 base outside the gene matches. The CDR3 nucleotides are TGTGCCAGCTCACCACAGGGGGCAAACACTGAAGCTTTCTTT. As protein: CASSPQGANTEAFF. Supplemented by reference TRBV18 and TRBJ1-1, the full variable domain reads NAGVMQNPRHLVRRRGQEARLRCSPMKGHSHVYWYRQLPEEGLKFMVYLQKENIIDESGMPKERFSAEFPKEGPSILRIQQVVRGDSAAYFCASSPQGANTEAFFGQGTRLTVV.

The genes are TRBV12-3 or TRBV12-4 and TRBJ1-1, with 9 bases matching TRBD1. The ends lost 1 base at V and 7 bases at J; junction bases unmatched: 1. The CDR3 has 13 amino acids. In DNA, the CDR3 is TGTGCCAGCAGTTTAGACAGGGGGCTTGAAGCTTTCTTT. Protein product: CASSLDRGLEAFF.

The chain is built from TRBV10-3 and TRBJ1-2; 7 bases agree with TRBD1. V was pared by 3 bases and J by 8 bases, with 6 bases of the junction left unmatched. The germline V gene encodes CDR1 ENHRY and CDR2 SYGVKD. This CDR3 is 13 amino acids long. The CDR3 DNA follows: TGTGCCATCAGTGAAACAGGGGCACGAGGCTACACCTTC. Its translation: CAISETGARGYTF.

The rearrangement links TRBV24-1 to TRBJ2-5, with 7 bases aligning to TRBD2. V shed 10 bases, J shed 5 bases, and the junction held 6 bases outside the gene matches. Germline V gene lookup returns CDR1 KGHDR and CDR2 SFDVKD. The CDR3 spans 12 residues. The CDR3 region is CATAGAVETQYF. The CDR3 bases are TGTGCCACGGCGGGAGCGGTGGAGACCCAGTACTTC.

The chain employs TRBV6-5 and TRBJ2-2; 8 bases line up with TRBD2. The ends lost 0 bases at V and 2 bases at J; junction bases unmatched: 2. The CDR3 has 16 residues. Germline V CDR1 and CDR2: MNHEY, SVGAGI. CDR3 residues: CASSYSVAGNTGELFF. The CDR3 bases are TGTGCCAGCAGTTACTCAGTAGCGGGAAACACCGGGGAGCTGTTTTTT.

This rearrangement joins TRBV5-4 to TRBJ2-5, with 13 bases identical to TRBD2. This CDR3 comprises 16 residues. The ends lost 3 bases at V and 4 bases at J; junction bases unmatched: 6. The germline V gene has CDR1 SGHNT and CDR2 YYREEE (reference sequence). The CDR3 here is CASSSGLAGALETQYF. The CDR3 region has the DNA TGTGCCAGCAGCTCAGGACTAGCGGGAGCATTAGAGACCCAGTACTTC.

This chain connects TRBV24-1 to TRBJ2-2; D remains ambiguous. Per the germline V gene, CDR1 is KGHDR and CDR2 is SFDVKD. V was clipped by 4 bases and J by 4 bases, with 9 bases between them. The CDR3 spans 14 residues. In DNA, the CDR3 is TGTGCCACCAGTGACCGGTCACGCACCGGGGAGCTGTTTTTT. Translating gives CATSDRSRTGELFF.

This chain uses TRBV27 with TRBJ1-2, with a tentative D call TRBD1 (5 bases). Germline lookup yields CDR1 MNHEY and CDR2 SMNVEV (reference sequence). The CDR3 has 13 residues. Trimming pared 4 bases from V and 2 bases from J, leaving 8 bases between. The CDR3 sequence is CASSSQENYGYTF. CDR3 coding DNA: TGTGCCAGCAGTTCACAGGAGAACTATGGCTACACCTTC.

V is TRBV6-5 and J is TRBJ2-2; tentative D call: TRBD1 (5 bases). V lost 7 bases and J 6 bases, leaving 18 bases between the germline ends. Per the germline V gene, CDR1 is MNHEY and CDR2 is SVGAGI. The CDR3 is 15 residues long. CDR3 nucleotide sequence: TGTGCCAGCAACCGAACCCCAGGGATCCCCGGGGAGCTGTTTTTT. Protein: CASNRTPGIPGELFF.

The chain carries TRBV30 and TRBJ2-3; possible D gene TRBD2, 6 bases. Germline CDR1 reads GTSNPN; CDR2 reads SVGIG (reference sequence). This CDR3 comprises 15 residues. V was pared by 5 bases and J by 1 base, with 16 bases between. The CDR3 is CAWARLRDGTDTQYF. DNA for the CDR3: TGTGCCTGGGCTCGGCTGCGGGACGGCACAGATACGCAGTATTTT.

J is TRBJ2-1 and V is TRBV18; D is unclear. The CDR3 extends over 16 amino acids. Germline V CDR1 and CDR2: KGHSH, LQKENI. With 0 bases removed from V and 7 bases from J, the gap between germline ends came to 16 bases. The CDR3 protein is CASSPPTFQSLNEQFF. The CDR3 bases are TGTGCCAGCTCACCACCGACTTTTCAGTCCCTGAATGAGCAGTTCTTC. The full variable domain, with the rest looked up from reference TRBV18 and TRBJ2-1, is NAGVMQNPRHLVRRRGQEARLRCSPMKGHSHVYWYRQLPEEGLKFMVYLQKENIIDESGMPKERFSAEFPKEGPSILRIQQVVRGDSAAYFCASSPPTFQSLNEQFFGPGTRLTVL.

The chain combines TRBV19 with TRBJ1-2; the match to TRBD1 covers 10 bases. CDR3 length: 16 residues. With V trimmed by 2 bases and J by 4 bases, 7 bases remained unmatched. Per germline, CDR1 LNHDA and CDR2 SQIVND (reference sequence). Written as DNA, the CDR3 is TGTGCCAGTAGTATATCGACAGGGGGCGCTGGCTATGGCTACACCTTC. Translating it yields CASSISTGGAGYGYTF. Full variable domain (missing parts from reference TRBV19 and TRBJ1-2): DGGITQSPKYLFRKEGQNVTLSCEQNLNHDAMYWYRQDPGQGLRLIYYSQIVNDFQKGDIAEGYSVSREKKESFPLTVTSAQKNPTAFYLCASSISTGGAGYGYTFGSGTRLTVV.

This chain joins TRBV5-1 and TRBJ2-5, with D possibly TRBD2 on 5 matching bases. CDR1 and CDR2 (germline): SGHRS, YFSETQ. The CDR3 runs 13 residues. Trimming removed 4 bases at V and 3 bases at J, with 10 bases between. The CDR3 sequence: CASSLRGEETQYF. The CDR3 DNA follows: TGCGCCAGCAGCCTCCGGGGTGAAGAGACCCAGTACTTC.